This T cell receptor beta chain was identified in a study of T-cell memory formation after mild COVID-19. In TCRdb, the 5' RACE reads were re-called with MiXCR into one record per CDR3 protein. The top ten hold 22% of the sample, which has about 350,000 distinct CDR3 sequences, around 15% seen once. Trimming removed 4 bases from V and 5 bases from J; junction bases left unmatched: 10. Germline CDR1 is MNHNS and CDR2 is SASEGT. This CDR3 spans 15 amino acids. The sample comprised PBMCs or a T cell subset sorted from them (not recorded which). The chain recombines TRBV6-1 with TRBJ2-5, with TRBD1 matching 7 bases. This receptor was obtained from a man younger than 35 who had mild COVID-19 (a few samples of this study predate the infection). Cell type and time point are not known. CDR3 sequence (DNA): TGTGCCAGCAGTGCGGGGACAGTCCTCCCCGAGACCCAGTACTTC. Protein: CASSAGTVLPETQYF.